This T cell receptor beta chain originates from a study of T cells expressing NK-cell markers. cDNA encoding TCR beta was synthesized via 5'RACE template switching incorporating UMIs. TCRdb derives one entry per CDR3 protein from the 5' RACE reads, leaving out DNA. Its listing shows roughly 390,000 distinct CDR3 sequences. Germline V gene lookup returns CDR1 SEHNR and CDR2 FQNEAQ (reference sequence). The CDR3 runs to 17 residues. The rearrangement links TRBV7-9 to TRBJ1-5; as DNA is missing, the TRBD1 call by TCRdb cannot be tested. This clonotype originated in a man aged 18 to 69 in good health. The specimen was blood T cells: a sorted CD56 or NKG2C T cell subset, CD4+ or CD8+ T cells, or bulk PBMC T cells (not recorded which). CDR3 residues: CASSLGQGSDGNQPQHF.